The 9 T cell receptor beta chains reported below all come from one sample, sequenced in a study of response to subunit inactivated influenza vaccine. One entry per CDR3 protein, called by TCRdb with MiXCR from the RT-PCR reads. Among a few hundred thousand distinct CDR3 sequences listed, approximately 15% were seen once. This specimen was PBMCs from blood, taken 12 days after vaccination. The receptors shown here come from a man in his fifties or sixties who received an inactivated influenza vaccine.

This clonotype turned up a few times. The chain uses TRBV7-6 and TRBJ2-3, with D possibly being TRBD1 or TRBD2 (7 bases each). Germline CDR1 and CDR2: SGHVS and FNYEAQ. The germline V and J ends were trimmed by 5 bases and 7 bases, with 13 bases remaining between them. The CDR3 length is 13 residues. This CDR3 is CASSQQGGNTQYF. The CDR3 DNA follows: TGTGCCAGCAGCCAGCAGGGGGGGAATACGCAGTATTTT.

This clonotype was seen only a few times. The V call is TRBV5-1, the J call TRBJ2-3; 16 bases fit TRBD2. Germline CDR1 and CDR2: SGHRS and YFSETQ. V gave up 4 bases and J gave up 4 bases; unmatched junction bases: 6. The CDR3 spans 17 residues. CDR3 sequence: CASSTGTSGRVADTQYF. In DNA, the CDR3 is TGCGCCAGCAGCACCGGGACTAGCGGGAGGGTGGCAGATACGCAGTATTTT.

Ten or more counts support this clonotype. V is TRBV5-1 and J is TRBJ1-1; tentative D call: TRBD1 (5 bases). The germline gives CDR1 SGHRS, CDR2 YFSETQ. The CDR3 extends over 14 amino acids. The ends were cut back, 1 base at V and 3 bases at J, with 10 bases in the middle. This CDR3 is CASSLQAGYTEAFF. Written as DNA, the CDR3 is TGCGCCAGCAGCTTGCAGGCAGGGTACACTGAAGCTTTCTTT.

This clonotype was seen ten or more times. The chain links TRBV20-1 to TRBJ2-7, with TRBD1 identical over 8 bases. V lost 3 bases to trimming and J lost 5 bases; unmatched junction nucleotides: 12. CDR3 size: 15 residues. CDR1 is DFQATT and CDR2 is SNEGSKA in the germline V gene (reference sequence). CDR3 amino acids: CSARDVTGVVHEQYF. For the CDR3, the DNA is TGCAGTGCTAGGGACGTGACAGGGGTAGTCCACGAGCAGTACTTC.

Only a few counts were recorded for this clonotype. This chain links TRBV10-3 with TRBJ2-7, with 10 bases matching TRBD2. The CDR3 loop spans 15 amino acids. Germline CDR1 is ENHRY and CDR2 is SYGVKD. V lost 3 bases, J lost 6 bases, and 8 bases stayed unmatched. The CDR3 spells CAISDRSGGVSEQYF. The CDR3 coding sequence is TGTGCCATCAGTGACAGGAGCGGGGGGGTTAGCGAGCAGTACTTC.

J is TRBJ2-1 and V is TRBV4-3, with 7 bases aligning to TRBD2. The J segment lost 10 bases and the V segment lost 1 base, leaving 10 bases of the junction unmatched. Per germline, CDR1 LGHNA and CDR2 YSLEER. This CDR3 has 15 residues. The CDR3 nucleotides read TGCGCCAGCAGCCAAGGAGTCCGGGAGGATCGGGAGCAGTTCTTC. Its translation: CASSQGVREDREQFF.

This clonotype showed up many times. The chain is built from TRBV24-1 and TRBJ1-5, with D perhaps TRBD1 (6 bases). The CDR3 is 14 residues long. Germline V CDR1 and CDR2: KGHDR, SFDVKD. The V end was cut by 5 bases, the J end by 1 base, with 8 bases between. CDR3 protein: CATSVGASNQPQHF. As DNA, the CDR3 is TGTGCCACCAGTGTGGGGGCGAGCAATCAGCCCCAGCATTTT.

This chain joins TRBV3-1 and TRBJ2-1; D gene uncertain. V dropped 2 bases and J dropped 8 bases, with 7 bases sitting between them. This CDR3 has 12 residues. Germline assignment: CDR1 LGHDT and CDR2 YNNKEL (reference sequence). CDR3 protein: CASSQIPHEQFF. The DNA for the CDR3 is TGTGCCAGCAGCCAAATTCCCCATGAGCAGTTCTTC.

The CDR3 loop reads CASSQVKGPGADTQYF. In DNA, the CDR3 is TGCGCCAGCAGCCAAGTGAAGGGCCCCGGGGCAGATACGCAGTATTTT. The V call is TRBV4-3, the J call TRBJ2-3; weak D call: TRBD2 (5 bases). Germline CDR1 is LGHNA and CDR2 is YSLEER. This CDR3 has 16 amino acids. Trimming pared 1 base from V and 4 bases from J, leaving 15 bases between.